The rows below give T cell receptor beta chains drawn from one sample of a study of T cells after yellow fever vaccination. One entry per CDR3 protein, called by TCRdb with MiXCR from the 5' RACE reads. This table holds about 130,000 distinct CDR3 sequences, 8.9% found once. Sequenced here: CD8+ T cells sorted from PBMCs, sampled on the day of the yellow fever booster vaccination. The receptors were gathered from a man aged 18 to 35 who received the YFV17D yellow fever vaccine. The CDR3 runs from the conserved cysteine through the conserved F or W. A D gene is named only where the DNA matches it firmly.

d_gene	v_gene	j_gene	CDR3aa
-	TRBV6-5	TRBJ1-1	CASSYSGGAFF
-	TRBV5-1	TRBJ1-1	CASSLARMNTEAFF
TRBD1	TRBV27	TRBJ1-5	CASSLTGPSNQPQHF
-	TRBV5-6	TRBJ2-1	CASSLGGAGEQFF
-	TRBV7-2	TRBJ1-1	CASSLRQFNTEAFF
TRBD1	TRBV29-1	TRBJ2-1	CSVGKGASYNEQFF
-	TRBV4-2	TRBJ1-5	CASSQDLNSNQPQHF
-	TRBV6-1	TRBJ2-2	CASSEAGGGHGELFF
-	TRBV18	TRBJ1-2	CASSPGESPGGYTF
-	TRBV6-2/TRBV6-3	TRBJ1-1	CASSRTVHEAFF
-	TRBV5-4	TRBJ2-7	CASSLGTGGAYEQYF
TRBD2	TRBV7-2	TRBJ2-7	CASSLALGGYEQYF
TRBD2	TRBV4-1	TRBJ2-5	CASSPSAGAALRTQYF